This T cell receptor (beta chain) was sequenced in a study of vaccination and CD4 T cells after COVID-19. Across the whole study: The stimulus for the cells was overlapping spike peptides derived from SARS-CoV-2, HCoV-NL63, HCoV-OC43 and HCoV-229E.

V was pared by 1 base and J by 4 bases, with 13 bases between. The CDR3 totals 15 residues. Looked up from germline, CDR1 is SGHAT and CDR2 is FQNNGV. Comments on this clonotype: Its antigen remains unknown.

Cultured CD4+ T-cell DNA underwent Oncomine TCR Beta short-read sequencing. MiXCR, run by TCRdb on the PCR reads, gives a single entry per CDR3 protein. The sample holds about 15,000 distinct CDR3 sequences, 45% to 65% seen once. Treatment of the sample: roughly 11-day PBMC culture with coronavirus spike peptide pools or control peptides (ViraFEST assay). Wells that each held roughly 2 million PBMCs were cultured with 9 to 10 IU/ml IL-2 and 8.5 to 10 ug/ml peptide pools. This chain uses TRBV11-2 with TRBJ2-5; D might be TRBD2 (7 bases). The sequence derives from a human donor who had recovered from COVID-19. Sequencing was done on a sample of CD4+ T cells from blood, cultured in vitro. The CDR3 DNA reads TGTGCCAGCAGCTTAGTGGGGGGGGCCTTAGAGACCCAGTACTTC. It translates to CASSLVGGALETQYF.